The clone carrying this T cell receptor (beta chain) has only a few counts. What it binds is unknown. Unique molecular identifiers tagged individual cDNA molecules. TCRdb independently ran MiXCR on the 5' RACE reads; one entry per CDR3 protein. The repertoire holds under 85,000 distinct CDR3 sequences, with approximately 13% as singletons. The sample comes from a study of early T cells in non-severe SARS-CoV-2 infection. Broader study findings: A preference for anti-spike CD8 responses marked VDJdb matching, which missed private and CD4 specificities.

V lost 2 bases to trimming and J lost 3 bases; unmatched junction nucleotides: 5. The CDR3 extends over 16 amino acids. The chain combines TRBV12-3 or TRBV12-4 with TRBJ2-3; 10 bases map to TRBD2. This sequence originates from an adult who was a healthcare worker with PCR-confirmed SARS-CoV-2 infection or an uninfected control (not recorded which). Sequencing used whole blood. CDR3 amino acids: CASSLPPSGGTDTQYF. Here the CDR3 DNA reads TGTGCCAGCAGTTTACCCCCTAGCGGGGGAACAGATACGCAGTATTTT.